This T cell receptor beta chain was recorded in a study of T cell clonality in common variable immunodeficiency. Whole-study findings and limits: CVID subjects had higher TCRbeta clonality than healthy controls, most marked in about a third. What drives increased CVID clonality needs T cell subpopulation sequencing.

The ends were cut back, 0 bases at V and 0 bases at J, with 12 bases in the middle. The CDR3 extends over 17 amino acids. Looked up from germline, CDR1 is MGHRA and CDR2 is YSYEKL. This clone was counted at least ten times. The antigen remains undetermined. The read terminates 3 residues ahead of where the CDR3 ends, so the germline J gene completes it. Blood samples were heparinized, about 4.5 to 8 ml per donor. The assay was immunoSEQ multiplex PCR, and TCRdb's table has in-frame clones only and misses some. The sample was found to contain about 34,000 clones, and every one recurs. J is TRBJ1-3 and V is TRBV4-1, with D possibly matching TRBD1 (6 bases). Sequencing was done on a sample of peripheral blood mononuclear cells. The TCR originated in a person between 18 and 75 years old in good health. The CDR3 protein is CASSQELFRGSGNTIYF. The sequenced part of the CDR3 DNA is TGCGCCAGCAGCCAAGAATTGTTCAGGGGCTCTGGAAACACC.